These 2 T cell receptor beta chains share one sample of origin, sequenced in a study of blood T cell repertoires in COVID-19. Clones were read by immunoSEQ multiplex PCR, and TCRdb kept only the in-frame ones, dropping some. The sample holds around 330,000 clones, approximately 91% seen once. The sequenced sample was PBMCs or T cells enriched from blood (not recorded which). The receptors originated from a woman in her thirties or forties who had recovered from COVID-19.

The gene calls are TRBV7-9 and TRBJ1-1; D not resolved. CDR1 and CDR2 (germline): SEHNR, FQNEAQ (reference sequence). V was shortened by 1 base and J by 4 bases, with 7 bases between the two germline ends. This CDR3 contains 13 residues. The DNA for the CDR3 is TGTGCCAGCAGCTTAGGGACTGGCACTGAAGCTTTCTTT. Its translation is CASSLGTGTEAFF.

V usage is TRBV6-5 and J usage is TRBJ2-1, with TRBD2 matching 12 bases. The CDR3 has 15 amino acids. V lost 5 bases, J lost 9 bases, and 8 bases stayed unmatched. Looked up from germline, CDR1 is MNHEY and CDR2 is SVGAGI. The DNA of the CDR3 is TGTGCCAGCAGTCCCGAGGCTAGCGGGAGGGTTGAGCAGTTCTTC. Its protein is CASSPEASGRVEQFF.